This T cell receptor (beta chain) was retrieved from a study of identical twins. Unique molecular identifiers were in the cDNA, with template-switch universal primer binding. In TCRdb, the 5' RACE reads were re-called with MiXCR into one record per CDR3 protein. This table holds a few hundred thousand distinct CDR3 sequences, approximately 25% found once. Only healthy Caucasians were enrolled as donors. V shed 0 bases and J shed 5 bases, with 7 bases lying between them. This CDR3 contains 13 residues. Germline V gene sequence: CDR1 ENHRY, CDR2 SYGVKD. The data were also submitted as part of a second study, on T cells expressing NK-cell markers. This second study says: CD8+ T cells in 5 to 7 donors included dominant NKG2C+ clonotypes at about 1.0-7.5%.

The rearrangement links TRBV10-3 to TRBJ2-5, with D possibly matching TRBD2 (5 bases). Sequencing was performed on CD4+ T cells sorted from blood. This sequence originates from a woman younger than 30 in good health. The chain's CDR3 is CAISESTRETQYF. In DNA, the CDR3 is TGTGCCATCAGTGAGTCAACTAGGGAGACCCAGTACTTC.